The subject of this entry is one TCR beta chain. This sample stems from a study of T cells in Graves' hyperthyroidism and ophthalmopathy. Patients aged 18 to 65 had newly diagnosed hyperthyroidism that had lasted under 2 months. Using around 10 ml of fresh peripheral blood, PBMCs were prepared. This CDR3 has 16 residues. The V gene's germline CDR1 is ENHRY and CDR2 SYGVKD. Trimming stripped 2 bases from V and 2 bases from J, with 15 bases between. Amplified TCR beta CDR3 regions derived from RNA transcripts. In the first-round RT-PCR of the TCR CDR3, the HTBI primer set was used. MiXCR was run by TCRdb on the multiplex PCR reads, yielding one entry per CDR3 protein. The sample consists of about 360,000 distinct CDR3 sequences, roughly 13% of them appearing once.

This TCR was recovered from a woman younger than 35 with Graves' hyperthyroidism. The chain joins TRBV10-3 to TRBJ1-1; D might be TRBD1 (6 bases). Input material: blood. The CDR3 loop reads CAISEPERGGNTEAFF. DNA of the CDR3: TGTGCCATCAGTGAGCCCGAGCGCGGGGGCAACACTGAAGCTTTCTTT.